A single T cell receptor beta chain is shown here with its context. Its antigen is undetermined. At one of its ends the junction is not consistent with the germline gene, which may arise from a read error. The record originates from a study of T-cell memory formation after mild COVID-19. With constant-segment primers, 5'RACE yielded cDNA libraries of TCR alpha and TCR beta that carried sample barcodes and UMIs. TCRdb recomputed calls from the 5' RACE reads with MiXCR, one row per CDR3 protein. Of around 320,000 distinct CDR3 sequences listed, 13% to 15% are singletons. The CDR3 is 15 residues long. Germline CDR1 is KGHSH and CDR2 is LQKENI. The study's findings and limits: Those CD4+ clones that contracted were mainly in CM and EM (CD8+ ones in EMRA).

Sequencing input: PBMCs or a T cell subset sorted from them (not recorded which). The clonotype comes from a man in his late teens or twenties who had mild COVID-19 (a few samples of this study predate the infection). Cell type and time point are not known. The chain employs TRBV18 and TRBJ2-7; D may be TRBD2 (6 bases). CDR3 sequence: CASSEALRDSHEQYF. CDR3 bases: TGTGCCAGCTCAGAGGCTTTAAGGGACTCCCACGAGCAGTACTTC.